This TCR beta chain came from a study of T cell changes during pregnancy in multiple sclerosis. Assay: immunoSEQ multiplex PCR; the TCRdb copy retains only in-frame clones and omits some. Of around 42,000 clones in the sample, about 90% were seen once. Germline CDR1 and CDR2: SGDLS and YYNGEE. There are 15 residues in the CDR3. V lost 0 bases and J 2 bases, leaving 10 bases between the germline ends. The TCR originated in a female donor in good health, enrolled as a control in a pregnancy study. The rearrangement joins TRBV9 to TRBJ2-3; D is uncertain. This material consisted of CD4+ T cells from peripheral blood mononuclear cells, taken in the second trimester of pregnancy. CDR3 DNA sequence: TGTGCCAGCAGCGTAGGGGCGTCCGCCACAGATACGCAGTATTTT. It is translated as CASSVGASATDTQYF.